What follows are 9 T cell receptor beta chains derived from one specimen sequenced in a study of blood T cell repertoires in COVID-19 (dated by TCRdb to 2020 to 2022). To prepare the library, the immunoSEQ multiplex PCR assay was applied. Drawn from immuneACCESS, this table holds only the in-frame rearrangements with V and J called that TCRdb kept. Clones are partly lost; checked studies trace under half to an unresolved V gene and leave the rest unexplained. In this sample the table shows about 150,000 clones, about 88% of which occur a single time. Approximately 2.3% of the sample goes to the ten largest clones. The sequencing sample was made of peripheral blood. The receptors come from a woman in her seventies with acute or convalescent COVID-19.

The genes are TRBV6-6 and TRBJ2-2; D perhaps matches TRBD1 (5 bases). Per germline, CDR1 MNHNY and CDR2 SVGAGI (reference sequence). Trimming removed 2 bases from V and 8 bases from J, with 12 bases in between. This CDR3 is built from 14 residues. The DNA for the CDR3 is TGTGCCAGCAGTTACCAGGGATTCCAGGGGGAGCTGTTTTTT. This sequence encodes CASSYQGFQGELFF.

This rearrangement joins TRBV28 to TRBJ1-4; 8 bases fit TRBD1. The CDR3 extends over 15 amino acids. Germline trimming cut 8 bases from V and 5 bases from J; bases unmatched to any gene: 10. Germline CDR1 MDHEN, CDR2 SYDVKM. CDR3 in amino acids: CASESTGTGNEKLFF. For the CDR3, the DNA is TGTGCCAGCGAATCCACCGGGACAGGAAATGAAAAACTGTTTTTT.

This clone was counted between two and nine times. This sequence joins TRBV24-1 and TRBJ2-2; D gene uncertain. CDR1 is KGHDR and CDR2 is SFDVKD in the germline V gene. With 1 base removed from V and 3 bases from J, the gap between germline ends came to 11 bases. The CDR3 loop spans 16 amino acids. The CDR3 region has the DNA TGTGCCACCAGTGATTTTTCAGACACCCACACCGGGGAGCTGTTTTTT. Translation: CATSDFSDTHTGELFF.

The V and J genes are TRBV29-1 and TRBJ2-5; 11 positions match TRBD2. V shed 4 bases, J shed 2 bases, and the junction held 3 bases outside the gene matches. Germline lookup yields CDR1 SQVTM and CDR2 ANQGSEA. This CDR3 has 14 residues. The CDR3 sequence is CSVGLAGGQETQYF. The CDR3 DNA reads as TGCAGCGTTGGGCTAGCGGGGGGTCAAGAGACCCAGTACTTC.

The J gene is TRBJ2-3, the V gene TRBV28, with TRBD2 as a possible D gene (5 bases). The V gene lost 6 bases and the J gene lost 0 bases, with 10 bases spanning the gap. This CDR3 has 14 residues. Germline V CDR1 and CDR2: MDHEN, SYDVKM. This CDR3 reads CASSRTSSTDTQYF. Written as DNA, the CDR3 is TGTGCCAGCAGCCGGACTTCAAGCACAGATACGCAGTATTTT. The whole variable domain, remainder taken from reference TRBV28 and TRBJ2-3, is DVKVTQSSRYLVKRTGEKVFLECVQDMDHENMFWYRQDPGLGLRLIYFSYDVKMKEKGDIPEGYSVSREKKERFSLILESASTNQTSMYLCASSRTSSTDTQYFGPGTRLTVL.

The gene calls are TRBV7-3 and TRBJ2-3; the match to TRBD2 covers 8 bases. The V segment lost 4 bases and the J segment 6 bases; nucleotides outside the gene matches: 15. CDR1 is SGHTA and CDR2 is FQGTGA in the germline V gene. This CDR3 region has 17 residues. The CDR3 DNA follows: TGTGCCAGCAGCTCCACCGGGGCGGGGGGACCTCAGGATACGCAGTATTTT. The encoded protein is CASSSTGAGGPQDTQYF. Together with reference TRBV7-3 and TRBJ2-3, the CDR3 gives the full variable domain: GAGVSQTPSNKVTEKGKYVELRCDPISGHTALYWYRQSLGQGPEFLIYFQGTGAADDSGLPNDRFFAVRPEGSVSTLKIQRTERGDSAVYLCASSSTGAGGPQDTQYFGPGTRLTVL.

This chain connects TRBV2 to TRBJ1-4; 8 positions match TRBD1. From germline, CDR1 is SNHLY and CDR2 FYNNEI. The CDR3 is 15 amino acids. Unmatched junction bases numbered 4, after V lost 7 bases and J lost 0 bases. The CDR3 here is CASKAGGSTNEKLFF. CDR3 DNA sequence: TGTGCCAGCAAAGCAGGGGGCTCAACTAATGAAAAACTGTTTTTT.

This chain uses TRBV18 with TRBJ1-1; the D gene is possibly TRBD1 (5 bases). V dropped 2 bases and J dropped 4 bases, with 5 bases sitting between them. This CDR3 contains 12 residues. Germline V gives CDR1 KGHSH, CDR2 LQKENI. CDR3 DNA sequence: TGTGCCAGCTCACCAGGGGCCACTGAAGCTTTCTTT. This translates into CASSPGATEAFF.

The chain joins TRBV9 to TRBJ1-1; D is possibly TRBD1 (5 bases). CDR3 length: 15 residues. The germline V gene has CDR1 SGDLS and CDR2 YYNGEE. Trimming removed 3 bases from V and 0 bases from J, with 12 bases in between. The CDR3 DNA is TGTGCCAGCAGCGGGACGCCGACAGTGAACACTGAAGCTTTCTTT. Translated: CASSGTPTVNTEAFF.